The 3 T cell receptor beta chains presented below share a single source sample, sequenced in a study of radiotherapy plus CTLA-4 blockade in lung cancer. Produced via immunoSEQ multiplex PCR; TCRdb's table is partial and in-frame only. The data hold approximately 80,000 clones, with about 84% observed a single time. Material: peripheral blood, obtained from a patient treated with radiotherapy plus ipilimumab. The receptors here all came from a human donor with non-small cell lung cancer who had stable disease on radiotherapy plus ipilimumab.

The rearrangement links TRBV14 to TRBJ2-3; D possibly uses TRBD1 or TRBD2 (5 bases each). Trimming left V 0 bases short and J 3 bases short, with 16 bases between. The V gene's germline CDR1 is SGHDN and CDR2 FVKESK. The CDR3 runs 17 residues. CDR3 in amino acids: CASSQERWGLATDTQYF. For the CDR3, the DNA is TGTGCCAGCAGCCAAGAGAGGTGGGGGTTGGCGACAGATACGCAGTATTTT. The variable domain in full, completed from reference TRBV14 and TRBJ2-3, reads EAGVTQFPSHSVIEKGQTVTLRCDPISGHDNLYWYRRVMGKEIKFLLHFVKESKQDESGMPNNRFLAERTGGTYSTLKVQPAELEDSGVYFCASSQERWGLATDTQYFGPGTRLTVL.

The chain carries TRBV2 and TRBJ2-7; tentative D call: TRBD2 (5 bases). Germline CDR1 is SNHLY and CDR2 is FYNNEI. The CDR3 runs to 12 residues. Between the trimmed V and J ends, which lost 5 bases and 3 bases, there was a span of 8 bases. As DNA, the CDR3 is TGTGCCAGCAGTTTGACTAACTACGAGCAGTACTTC. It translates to CASSLTNYEQYF.

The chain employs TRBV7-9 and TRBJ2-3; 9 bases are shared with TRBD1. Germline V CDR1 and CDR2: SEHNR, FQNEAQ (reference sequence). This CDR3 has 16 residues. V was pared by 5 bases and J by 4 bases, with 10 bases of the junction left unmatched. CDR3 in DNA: TGTGCCAGCAGCCGGAAGACAGGGGGGCCCCCAGATACGCAGTATTTT. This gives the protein CASSRKTGGPPDTQYF.